This T cell receptor beta chain was identified in a study of blood T cell repertoires in COVID-19. Across the study: Samples taken during acute and convalescent COVID-19 were collected in the United States, Italy and Spain. PBMCs, B-cell-depleted T cells, or T cells were the source of the cDNA or gDNA that made up the material.

Per the original methods: Reference gene primers were amplified, and this amplification served to estimate nucleated cell counts. Here immunoSEQ multiplex PCR was the method, and the copy in TCRdb shows in-frame clones only, minus some. V and J calls plus clone size are reproduced from that table; the DNA served to infer D and trimming. The sample carries about 160,000 clones, around 83% recorded once. Patients at the Seattle site were enrolled during active infection and followed longitudinally. The sequence derives from a woman aged 50 to 60 with COVID-19, enrolled during active disease. Source material: peripheral blood.

CDR3 nucleotide sequence: TGTGCCAGCTCACTGCTCCCTCGACGGGGAACTAATGAAAAACTGTTTTTT. Its translation: CASSLLPRRGTNEKLFF. The J gene is TRBJ1-4, the V gene TRBV18, with D unclear. Germline V CDR1 and CDR2: KGHSH, LQKENI. This CDR3 comprises 17 residues. V dropped 4 bases and J dropped 1 base, with 16 bases sitting between them.